The next 30 T cell receptor beta chains were all read from a single sample in a study of chemoradiotherapy in HPV16-positive cancers. TCRdb's table, derived via immunoSEQ multiplex PCR, lists solely in-frame clones and lacks some. The table shows roughly 600 clones, with about two thirds occurring only once. Here the sequenced sample was tumor tissue, taken from a patient who underwent chemoradiotherapy. The receptors derive from a human donor with HPV-associated anogenital cancer.

The chain uses TRBV6-5 and TRBJ2-7, with unresolved D. CDR1 is MNHEY and CDR2 is SVGAGI in the germline V gene. This CDR3 has 14 residues. The V and J ends lost 6 bases and 2 bases respectively, with 14 bases between them. This CDR3 is CASREGRGAYEQYF. The CDR3 DNA sequence: TGTGCCAGCAGAGAAGGGCGCGGAGCCTACGAGCAGTACTTC.

The V gene is TRBV7-6, the J gene TRBJ1-2; no reliable D call. Germline CDR1 and CDR2: SGHVS and FNYEAQ. The CDR3 runs to 16 residues. V was trimmed by 5 bases and J by 4 bases, leaving 20 bases between them. This CDR3 is CASSPRLSQDGYGYTF. CDR3 coding DNA: TGTGCCAGCAGCCCCCGGTTAAGTCAAGATGGCTATGGCTACACCTTC.

The rearrangement joins TRBV10-2 to TRBJ1-5, with TRBD1 matching 7 bases. The trim removed 0 bases at V and 7 bases at J, leaving 18 bases unmatched. CDR1 WSHSY and CDR2 SAAADI come from the germline V gene. The CDR3 contains 19 residues. The CDR3 reads CASSESRPSTGVGGQPQHF. The CDR3, as DNA: TGCGCCAGCAGTGAGTCGCGACCTAGTACAGGGGTAGGAGGGCAGCCCCAGCATTTT.

This chain connects TRBV11-3 to TRBJ2-5, with 12 bases lining up with TRBD1. Germline CDR1 reads SGHNT; CDR2 reads YENEEA. The CDR3 is 15 residues long. V lost 3 bases to trimming and J lost 4 bases; unmatched junction nucleotides: 3. In nucleotides, the CDR3 is TGTGCCAGCAGCTTGGGACAGGGGGCTCGAGAGACCCAGTACTTC. This encodes CASSLGQGARETQYF.

The chain carries TRBV6-1 and TRBJ2-3, with D unclear. The germline CDR1 and CDR2 sequences are MNHNS and SASEGT. Trimming stripped 6 bases from V and 0 bases from J, with 10 bases between. The CDR3 is 14 residues long. The CDR3 spells CASRDDISTDTQYF. CDR3 nucleotide sequence: TGTGCCAGCAGGGATGATATTAGCACAGATACGCAGTATTTT.

This clone was observed a handful of times. The genes are TRBV19 and TRBJ2-7, with 11 bases that match TRBD2. J was trimmed by 1 base and V by 5 bases; bases with no gene match: 13. This CDR3 is 18 amino acids long. In germline, CDR1 is LNHDA, CDR2 SQIVND (reference sequence). This CDR3 is CASSGRTVPSGRSYEQYF. The CDR3 nucleotides read TGTGCCAGTAGTGGTCGGACAGTCCCTAGCGGGAGGTCCTACGAGCAGTACTTC. The full variable domain, rest sourced from reference TRBV19 and TRBJ2-7, is DGGITQSPKYLFRKEGQNVTLSCEQNLNHDAMYWYRQDPGQGLRLIYYSQIVNDFQKGDIAEGYSVSREKKESFPLTVTSAQKNPTAFYLCASSGRTVPSGRSYEQYFGPGTRLTVT.

The chain has TRBV19 and TRBJ1-5; no reliable D call. This CDR3 has 12 residues. Germline CDR1 LNHDA, CDR2 SQIVND (reference sequence). V lost 5 bases and J lost 3, with 5 bases in between. The CDR3 region has the DNA TGTGCCAGTAGTCCGCCCAATCAGCCCCAGCATTTT. It translates to CASSPPNQPQHF. Full variable domain (rest looked up from reference TRBV19 and TRBJ1-5): DGGITQSPKYLFRKEGQNVTLSCEQNLNHDAMYWYRQDPGQGLRLIYYSQIVNDFQKGDIAEGYSVSREKKESFPLTVTSAQKNPTAFYLCASSPPNQPQHFGDGTRLSIL.

The rearrangement joins TRBV5-1 to TRBJ2-7, with TRBD1 as a possible D gene (6 bases). Trimming shortened V by 3 bases and J by 2 bases, and 30 bases separated the two germline ends. The germline V gene encodes CDR1 SGHRS and CDR2 YFSETQ. The length of the CDR3 is 20 residues. CDR3 amino acids: CASSSGQISDLGAPPYEQYF. The CDR3 nucleotides are TGCGCCAGCAGCTCTGGGCAAATTTCTGATTTGGGGGCCCCCCCCTACGAGCAGTACTTC. The full variable domain, completed using reference TRBV5-1 and TRBJ2-7, is KAGVTQTPRYLIKTRGQQVTLSCSPISGHRSVSWYQQTPGQGLQFLFEYFSETQRNKGNFPGRFSGRQFSNSRSEMNVSTLELGDSALYLCASSSGQISDLGAPPYEQYFGPGTRLTVT.

The CDR3 DNA is TGTGCCAGCAGCCACGGGGTTGGGGATGAAAAACTGTTTTTT. Amino acid sequence: CASSHGVGDEKLFF. The rearrangement uses TRBV11-2 and TRBJ1-4; D not certain. V was pared by 5 bases and J by 6 bases, with 13 bases between. The CDR3 runs 14 residues. Per germline, CDR1 SGHAT and CDR2 FQNNGV.

The gene calls are TRBV6-1 and TRBJ2-5, with TRBD1 as a possible D gene (6 bases). This CDR3 spans 13 amino acids. Germline loops: CDR1 MNHNS, CDR2 SASEGT. Trimming left V 7 bases short and J 5 bases short, with 14 bases between. CDR3 residues: CASIRTEGETQYF. DNA of the CDR3: TGTGCCAGCATCCGGACAGAGGGGGAGACCCAGTACTTC.

The J gene is TRBJ2-1, the V gene TRBV5-1; tentatively, D is TRBD1 (5 bases). CDR3 size: 14 residues. Trimming pared 0 bases from V and 8 bases from J, leaving 12 bases between. Germline V gene sequence: CDR1 SGHRS, CDR2 YFSETQ. The CDR3 reads CASSLGRALYEQFF. The CDR3 DNA reads TGCGCCAGCAGCTTGGGCAGGGCCTTATATGAGCAGTTCTTC.

Only a few counts were recorded for this clone. The rearrangement links TRBV7-3 to TRBJ2-3; 8 bases map to TRBD2. Trimming at V came to 0 bases and at J to 1 base, leaving 0 bases not matched to a gene. Germline CDR1 is SGHTA and CDR2 is FQGTGA. The CDR3 extends over 15 amino acids. The CDR3 DNA reads TGTGCCAGCAGCTTAACTAGCGGGGGCACAGATACGCAGTATTTT. Amino acid sequence: CASSLTSGGTDTQYF.

As regards this clone: Other DNA variants within this sample encode the same CDR3. In DNA form, the CDR3 reads TGTGCCAGCAGCCTATCGGGGGGGTTGGTCAATCAGCCCCAGCATTTT. Translated: CASSLSGGLVNQPQHF. The chain joins TRBV7-2 to TRBJ1-5; TRBD1 might be the D (5 bases). V lost 5 bases, J lost 3 bases, and 17 bases lay in between. CDR1 and CDR2 from the germline V gene are SGHTA and FQGNSA. The CDR3 length is 16 residues.

The chain uses TRBV19 and TRBJ1-3; 8 bases map to TRBD1. CDR3 length: 15 amino acids. V lost 6 bases to trimming and J lost 0 bases; unmatched junction nucleotides: 4. Germline CDR1 reads LNHDA; CDR2 reads SQIVND (reference sequence). The CDR3 spells CASRTTGGSGNTIYF. The DNA of the CDR3 is TGTGCCAGTAGGACTACAGGGGGCTCTGGAAACACCATATATTTT. Full variable domain (remainder filled in from reference TRBV19 and TRBJ1-3): DGGITQSPKYLFRKEGQNVTLSCEQNLNHDAMYWYRQDPGQGLRLIYYSQIVNDFQKGDIAEGYSVSREKKESFPLTVTSAQKNPTAFYLCASRTTGGSGNTIYFGEGSWLTVV.

This clone was detected a few times. The V and J genes are TRBV7-3 and TRBJ2-3; 14 positions match TRBD2. Germline CDR1 and CDR2: SGHTA and FQGTGA. J lost 3 bases, V lost 4 bases, and 0 bases had no gene match. This CDR3 is built from 15 residues. CDR3 sequence (DNA): TGTGCCAGCAGCTGGACTAGCGGGGGGACAGATACGCAGTATTTT. Translating it yields CASSWTSGGTDTQYF.

The chain carries TRBV5-5 and TRBJ2-6; D gene uncertain. Trimming took off 4 bases at V and 0 bases at J, with 8 bases between the two ends. Germline V CDR1 and CDR2: SGHKS, YYEKEE (reference sequence). The CDR3 is 15 amino acids. The CDR3 nucleotides read TGTGCCAGCAGCCTTCGGCACTCTGGGGCCAACGTCCTGACTTTC. Translating gives CASSLRHSGANVLTF. Using reference TRBV5-5 and TRBJ2-6 for the parts outside the CDR3, the full variable domain is DAGVTQSPTHLIKTRGQQVTLRCSPISGHKSVSWYQQVLGQGPQFIFQYYEKEERGRGNFPDRFSARQFPNYSSELNVNALLLGDSALYLCASSLRHSGANVLTFGAGSRLTVL.

The chain has TRBV28 and TRBJ1-2; D gene ambiguous. V was cut by 2 bases and J by 8 bases, with 15 bases left in between. CDR3 length equals 14 residues. The germline gives CDR1 MDHEN, CDR2 SYDVKM. The CDR3: CASSLKVGRLGYTF. CDR3 sequence (DNA): TGTGCCAGCAGTTTAAAGGTTGGGAGGTTAGGCTACACCTTC.

The genes are TRBV27 and TRBJ2-7; possibly TRBD2 for D (5 bases). CDR1 is MNHEY and CDR2 is SMNVEV in the germline V gene (reference sequence). Trimming removed 4 bases from V and 3 bases from J, with 10 bases in between. This CDR3 is built from 13 residues. For the CDR3, the DNA is TGTGCCAGCAGTTACGCGGCGGGCTACGAGCAGTACTTC. This translates into CASSYAAGYEQYF.

V gene TRBV9 combines with J gene TRBJ1-1; D unclear. V gave up 3 bases and J gave up 4 bases, with 13 bases separating them. This CDR3 spans 14 amino acids. CDR1 SGDLS and CDR2 YYNGEE come from the germline V gene. Written as DNA, the CDR3 is TGTGCCAGCAGCGGAAGAGGGTGGGTCACTGAAGCTTTCTTT. Protein product: CASSGRGWVTEAFF.

This chain links TRBV15 with TRBJ2-7; either TRBD1 or TRBD2 may fit D (5 bases each). V lost 5 bases to trimming and J lost 3 bases, with 8 bases between them. The CDR3 length is 12 residues. Germline-derived CDR1 and CDR2 are LNHNV and YYDKDF (reference sequence). This CDR3 reads CATSRDRYEQYF. The CDR3 coding sequence is TGTGCCACCAGCCGGGACCGCTACGAGCAGTACTTC. Full variable domain (rest looked up from reference TRBV15 and TRBJ2-7): DAMVIQNPRYQVTQFGKPVTLSCSQTLNHNVMYWYQQKSSQAPKLLFHYYDKDFNNEADTPDNFQSRRPNTSFCFLDIRSPGLGDTAMYLCATSRDRYEQYFGPGTRLTVT.

The V call is TRBV7-9, the J call TRBJ2-3; 9 bases map to TRBD2. V was pared by 2 bases and J by 2 bases, with 8 bases of the junction left unmatched. The CDR3 totals 17 residues. Germline V gene lookup returns CDR1 SEHNR and CDR2 FQNEAQ (reference sequence). In DNA form, the CDR3 reads TGTGCCAGCAGCTTACCCAGACTAGCGGCTAACACAGATACGCAGTATTTT. It is translated as CASSLPRLAANTDTQYF.

V usage is TRBV28 and J usage is TRBJ1-5, with a tentative D call TRBD1 (5 bases). Germline assignment: CDR1 MDHEN and CDR2 SYDVKM. Deletions cut 6 bases from V and 0 bases from J, with 12 bases between. The CDR3 has 15 residues. For the CDR3, the DNA is TGTGCCAGCAGCGGGGGGGGATATAGCAATCAGCCCCAGCATTTT. Its protein product is CASSGGGYSNQPQHF.

This rearrangement joins TRBV7-3 to TRBJ1-1, with 7 bases identical to TRBD1. Germline V gene data show CDR1 as SGHTA and CDR2 as FQGTGA. Trimming removed 5 bases from V and 1 base from J; junction bases left unmatched: 4. This CDR3 has 14 amino acids. The CDR3 DNA is TGTGCCAGCAGCCGGGACAGACAGAACACTGAAGCTTTCTTT. Amino acid sequence: CASSRDRQNTEAFF.

The V call is TRBV6-4, the J call TRBJ2-3; tentative D call: TRBD2 (5 bases). The V and J ends lost 3 bases and 3 bases respectively, with 10 bases between them. CDR3 length: 14 amino acids. Germline V gene data show CDR1 as MRHNA and CDR2 as SNTAGT. CDR3 DNA: TGTGCCAGCAGTGAAGGGAGTGAGACAGATACGCAGTATTTT. Protein: CASSEGSETDTQYF.

The CDR3 loop reads CAISAGVGETQYF. Written as DNA, the CDR3 is TGTGCCATCTCAGCGGGAGTAGGAGAGACCCAGTACTTC. This rearrangement joins TRBV10-3 to TRBJ2-5; 8 bases are a match to TRBD2. CDR3 size: 13 residues. Germline-derived CDR1 and CDR2 are ENHRY and SYGVKD. J lost 4 bases, V lost 8 bases, and 6 bases had no gene match.

The chain's CDR3 is CASSLTAGETDTQYF. CDR3 DNA: TGTGCCAGCAGCTTAACCGCGGGGGAGACAGATACGCAGTATTTT. The chain combines TRBV7-3 with TRBJ2-3; 7 bases match TRBD2. Germline CDR1 and CDR2: SGHTA and FQGTGA. V shed 0 bases and J 3 bases; nucleotides not matched to a gene: 3. The CDR3 has 15 residues.

The chain employs TRBV7-2 and TRBJ1-5, with D hard to call. This CDR3 has 13 amino acids. The V and J ends lost 10 bases and 5 bases respectively, with 15 bases between them. From germline, CDR1 is SGHTA and CDR2 FQGNSA. For the CDR3, the DNA is TGTGCCACTGCAGGTGGTTTCGATCAGCCCCAGCATTTT. Amino acid sequence: CATAGGFDQPQHF.

The V gene is TRBV7-6, the J gene TRBJ2-4; 8 bases are shared with TRBD2. Per the germline V gene, CDR1 is SGHVS and CDR2 is FNYEAQ. Trimming took 2 bases from V and 2 from J; bases not matched to a gene: 8. The CDR3 spans 17 residues. The CDR3 reads CASSLREGRRTKNIQYF. The CDR3 DNA is TGTGCCAGCAGCTTACGGGAGGGGAGAAGGACCAAAAACATTCAGTACTTC.

This chain joins TRBV10-3 and TRBJ2-7; 12 nucleotides line up with TRBD2. Germline V lookup: CDR1 ENHRY, CDR2 SYGVKD. The CDR3 has 16 amino acids. With 2 bases clipped from V and 5 bases from J, the junction kept 7 bases outside the gene matches. The CDR3 spells CAISEGLAGKAHEQYF. CDR3 bases: TGTGCCATCAGTGAGGGACTAGCGGGAAAAGCCCACGAGCAGTACTTC.

As to this clone: Within the sample, other DNA sequences also encode this same CDR3. The rearrangement links TRBV12-2 to TRBJ2-2; TRBD2, the table's D call, lacks a check against the DNA. TRBV12-2 corresponds to a pseudogene. CDR3 length: 19 amino acids. The CDR3 DNA reads TGTGCAAGTCGCTTGCCCCCGCCAGATGTAGCGGGAGTATCCGGGGAGCTGTTTTTT. The encoded protein is CASRLPPPDVAGVSGELFF.